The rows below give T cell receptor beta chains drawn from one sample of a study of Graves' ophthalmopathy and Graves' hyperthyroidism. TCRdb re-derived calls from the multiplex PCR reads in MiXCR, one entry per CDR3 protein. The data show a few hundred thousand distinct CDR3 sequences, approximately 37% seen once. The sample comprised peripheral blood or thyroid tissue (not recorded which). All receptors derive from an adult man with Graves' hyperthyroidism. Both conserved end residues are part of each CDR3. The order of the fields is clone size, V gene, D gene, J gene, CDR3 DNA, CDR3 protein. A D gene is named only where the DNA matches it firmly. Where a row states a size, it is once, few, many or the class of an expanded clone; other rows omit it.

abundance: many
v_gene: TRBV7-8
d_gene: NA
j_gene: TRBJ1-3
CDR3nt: TGTGCCAGCAGCCCCCAAGGGGTGGCTGGAAACACCATATATTTT
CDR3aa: CASSPQGVAGNTIYF

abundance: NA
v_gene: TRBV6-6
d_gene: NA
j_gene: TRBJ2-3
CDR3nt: TGTGCCAGCAGTTACTTGGGCGGCTACACAGATACGCAGTATTTT
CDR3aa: CASSYLGGYTDTQYF

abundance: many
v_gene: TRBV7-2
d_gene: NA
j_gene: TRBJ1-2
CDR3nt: TGTGCCAGCAGACTCGGAATGGGACGGAACTATGGCTACACCTTC
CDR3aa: CASRLGMGRNYGYTF

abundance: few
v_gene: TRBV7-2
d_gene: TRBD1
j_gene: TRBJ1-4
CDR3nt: TGTGCCAGCAGCCAAGAAACGACAGGGGGTTTTGAAAAACTGTTTTTT
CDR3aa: CASSQETTGGFEKLFF

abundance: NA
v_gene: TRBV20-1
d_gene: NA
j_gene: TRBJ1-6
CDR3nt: TGCAGTGCTGACCGGGACGCTCGTAGCAATCAGCCCCTCCACTTT
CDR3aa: CSADRDARSNQPLHF

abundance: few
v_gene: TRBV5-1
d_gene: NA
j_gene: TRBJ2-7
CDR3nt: TGCGCCAGCAGCTTCGGGGGAGAGTTGTACGAGCAGTACTTC
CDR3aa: CASSFGGELYEQYF

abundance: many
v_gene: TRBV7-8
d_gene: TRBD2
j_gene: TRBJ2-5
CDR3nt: TGTGCCAGCAGCTCATTAGCGGGGGGGCCGGCGGAGACCCAGTACTTC
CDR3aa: CASSSLAGGPAETQYF

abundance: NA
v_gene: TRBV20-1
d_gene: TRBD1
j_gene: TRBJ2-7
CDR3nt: TGCAGTGCCGCTGAGACAGGGAGCTCCTACGAGCAGTACTTC
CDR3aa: CSAAETGSSYEQYF

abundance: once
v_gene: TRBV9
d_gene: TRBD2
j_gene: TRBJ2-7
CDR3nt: TGTGCCAGCAGCGTAGGAGCTAGCGGGGGGGGCAATGAGCAGTACTTC
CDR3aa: CASSVGASGGGNEQYF

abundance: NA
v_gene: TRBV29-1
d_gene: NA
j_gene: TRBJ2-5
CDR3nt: TGCAGCGTCCACCCGAGGTTTTCGGGGGCCCAGTACTTC
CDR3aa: CSVHPRFSGAQYF

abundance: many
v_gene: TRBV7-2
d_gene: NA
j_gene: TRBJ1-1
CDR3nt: TGTGCCAGCAGCCCGTGGACGAACACTGAAGCTTTCTTT
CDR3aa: CASSPWTNTEAFF

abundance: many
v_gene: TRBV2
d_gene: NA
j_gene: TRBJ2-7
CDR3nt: TGTGCCAGCAGTGAAGTGGGCGGTACCTACGAGCAGTACTTC
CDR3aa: CASSEVGGTYEQYF

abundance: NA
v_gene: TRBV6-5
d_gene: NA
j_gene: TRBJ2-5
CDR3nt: TGTGCCAGCAGTTTTGACTGGGAGACCCAAGAGACCCAGTACTTC
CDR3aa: CASSFDWETQETQYF

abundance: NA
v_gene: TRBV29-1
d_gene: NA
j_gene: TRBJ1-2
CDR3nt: TGCAGCGTCGCCACGACGAGGGGTGGAAACACCTTC
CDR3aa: CSVATTRGGNTF

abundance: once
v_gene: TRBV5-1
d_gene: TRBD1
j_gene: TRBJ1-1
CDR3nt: TGCGCCAGCAGCCCTCCGGGACAGGGGGCTAACACTGAAGCTTTCTTT
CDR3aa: CASSPPGQGANTEAFF

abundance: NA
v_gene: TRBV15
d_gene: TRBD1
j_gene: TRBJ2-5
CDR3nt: TGTGCCACCAGCAGCTCGACAGGGGGCAACCAAGAGACCCAGTACTTC
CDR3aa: CATSSSTGGNQETQYF

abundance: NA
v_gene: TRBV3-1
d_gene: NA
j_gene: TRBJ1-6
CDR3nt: TGTGCCAGCAGCCTCCGCGATGGTAATTCACCCCTCCACTTT
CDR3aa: CASSLRDGNSPLHF

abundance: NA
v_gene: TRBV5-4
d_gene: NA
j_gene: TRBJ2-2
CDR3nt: TGTGCCAGCAGCTTTCATACAGGGCCGAACACCGGGGAGCTGTTTTTT
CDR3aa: CASSFHTGPNTGELFF

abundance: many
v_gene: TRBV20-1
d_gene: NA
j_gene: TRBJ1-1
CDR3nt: TGCAGTGCTACCGCAGGGGTGGAGGAAGCTTTCTTT
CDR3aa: CSATAGVEEAFF

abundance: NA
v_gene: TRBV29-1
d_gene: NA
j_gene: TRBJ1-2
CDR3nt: TGCAGCGTCGGGACCGCGGCTGGGCAGTATCAGGCTAACTATGGCCACACCTTC
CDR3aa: CSVGTAAGQYQANYGHTF

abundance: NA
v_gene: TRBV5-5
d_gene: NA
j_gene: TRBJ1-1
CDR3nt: TGCGCCAACAGCTCTCAGGGAGGGACTGAAGCTTTCTTT
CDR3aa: CANSSQGGTEAFF

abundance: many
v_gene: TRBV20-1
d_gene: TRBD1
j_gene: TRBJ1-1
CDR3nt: TGCAGTGCTAGGACCGGGACAGGGGGTTTCCTGAACACTGAAGCTTTCTTT
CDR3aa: CSARTGTGGFLNTEAFF

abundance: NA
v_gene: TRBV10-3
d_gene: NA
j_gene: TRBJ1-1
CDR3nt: TGTGCCATCAGCACTGAAGCTTTCTTT
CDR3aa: CAISTEAFF

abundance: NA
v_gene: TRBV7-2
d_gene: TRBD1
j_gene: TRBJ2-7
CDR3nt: TGTGCCAGCTCACCCGGGACAGGGCTCCTGGGGGAGCAGTACTTC
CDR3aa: CASSPGTGLLGEQYF

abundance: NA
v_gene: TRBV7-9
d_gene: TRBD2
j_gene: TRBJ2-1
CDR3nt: TGTGCCAGCAGCGGGACTAGCGGTACTCACTACAATGAGCAGTTCTTC
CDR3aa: CASSGTSGTHYNEQFF

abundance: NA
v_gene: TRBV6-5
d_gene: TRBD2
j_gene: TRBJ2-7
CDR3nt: TGTGCCAGCAGCCCGAAGCATTCCCTAGCGGGAGCCACCTACGAGCAGTACTTC
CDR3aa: CASSPKHSLAGATYEQYF

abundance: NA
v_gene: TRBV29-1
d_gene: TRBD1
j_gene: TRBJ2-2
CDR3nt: TGCAGCGTTGAAGCCCAGGGGGCTTTCGGGGAGCTGTTTTTT
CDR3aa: CSVEAQGAFGELFF

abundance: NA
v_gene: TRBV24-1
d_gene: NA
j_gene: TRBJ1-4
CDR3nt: TGTGCCACCAGTGCAACTAATGAAAAACTGTTTTTT
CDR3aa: CATSATNEKLFF

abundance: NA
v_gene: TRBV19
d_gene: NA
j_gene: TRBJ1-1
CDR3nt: TGTGCCAGTACGATTAAACTAACAGGGTCGTTTTTCGCTGAAGCTTTCTTT
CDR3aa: CASTIKLTGSFFAEAFF

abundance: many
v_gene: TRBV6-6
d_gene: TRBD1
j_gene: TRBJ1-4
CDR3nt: TGTGCCAGCAGTTACTCGACAGGGGCGGAAGAAAAACTGTTTTTT
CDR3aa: CASSYSTGAEEKLFF

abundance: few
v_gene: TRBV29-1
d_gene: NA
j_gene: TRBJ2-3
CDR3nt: TGCAGCGTTGTTCGGACAGCTAGCACAGATACGCAGTATTTT
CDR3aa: CSVVRTASTDTQYF

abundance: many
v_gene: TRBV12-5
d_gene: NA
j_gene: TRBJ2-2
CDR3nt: TGTGCTAGTGGTTTGGAGTTAAGGGAGCTGTTTTTT
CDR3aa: CASGLELRELFF

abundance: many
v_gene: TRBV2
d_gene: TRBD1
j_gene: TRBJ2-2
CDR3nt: TGTGCCAGCAGCGGGACAGGACCGAACACCGGGGAGCTGTTTTTT
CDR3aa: CASSGTGPNTGELFF

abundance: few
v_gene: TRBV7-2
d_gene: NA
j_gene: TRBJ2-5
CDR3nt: TGTGCCAGCAAAGGGGGGGCAGGCGAGACCCAGTACTTC
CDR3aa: CASKGGAGETQYF

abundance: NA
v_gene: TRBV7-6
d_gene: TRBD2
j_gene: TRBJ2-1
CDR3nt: TGTGCCAGCAGCCCGGGACTAGCGTATGAGCAGTTCTTC
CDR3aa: CASSPGLAYEQFF

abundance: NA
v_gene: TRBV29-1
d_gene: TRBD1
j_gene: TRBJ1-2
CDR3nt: TGCAGCGTTCCTGGGACAGGGGCTAACTATGGCTACACCTTC
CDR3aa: CSVPGTGANYGYTF

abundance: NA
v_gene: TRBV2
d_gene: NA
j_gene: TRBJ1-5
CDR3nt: TGTGCCAGCAGTGAAGCGCTAACAACGCGGTTCGATCAGCCCCAGCATTTT
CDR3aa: CASSEALTTRFDQPQHF

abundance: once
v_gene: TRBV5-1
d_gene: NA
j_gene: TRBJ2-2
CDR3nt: TGCGCCAGCAGCTCAAGGAAGGACGTATACACCGGGGAGCTGTTTTTT
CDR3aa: CASSSRKDVYTGELFF

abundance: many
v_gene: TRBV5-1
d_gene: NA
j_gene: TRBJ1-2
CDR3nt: TGCGCCAGCAGCTTGGAGGGACAACGAAACTATGGCTACACCTTC
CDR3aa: CASSLEGQRNYGYTF

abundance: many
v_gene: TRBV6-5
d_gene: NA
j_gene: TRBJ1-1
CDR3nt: TGTGCCAGCAGTTTTCAGGGATCTGAAGCTTTCTTT
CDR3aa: CASSFQGSEAFF

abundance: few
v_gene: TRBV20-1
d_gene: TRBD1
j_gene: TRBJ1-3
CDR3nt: TGCAGTGCTAGACCCCCCGGGGGGACAGGGTACTCTGGAAACACCATATATTTT
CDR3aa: CSARPPGGTGYSGNTIYF

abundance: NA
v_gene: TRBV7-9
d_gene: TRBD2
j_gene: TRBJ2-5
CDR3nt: TGTGCCAGCAGCCCCGGCAGCGGGGGGGCGGAGACCCAGTACTTC
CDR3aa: CASSPGSGGAETQYF

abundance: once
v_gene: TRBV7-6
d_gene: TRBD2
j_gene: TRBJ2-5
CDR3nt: TGTGCCAGCAGTCTGACTAGCGGGAGTTGGGAGACCCAGTACTTC
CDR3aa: CASSLTSGSWETQYF

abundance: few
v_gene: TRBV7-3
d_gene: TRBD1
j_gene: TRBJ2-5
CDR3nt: TGTGCCAGCAGTCGGACAGGGATGGCAGAGACCCAGTACTTC
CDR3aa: CASSRTGMAETQYF

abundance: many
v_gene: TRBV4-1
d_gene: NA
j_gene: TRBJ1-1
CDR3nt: TGCGCCAGCAGGGCTACAGGGACGAACACTGAAGCTTTCTTT
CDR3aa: CASRATGTNTEAFF

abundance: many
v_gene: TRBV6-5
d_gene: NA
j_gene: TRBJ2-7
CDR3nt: TGTGCCAGCAGAACATCGGGCCTCAGCTCCTACGAGCAGTACTTC
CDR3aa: CASRTSGLSSYEQYF

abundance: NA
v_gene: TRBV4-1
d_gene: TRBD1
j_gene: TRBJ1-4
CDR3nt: TGCGCCAGCAGCCAGATTGGGACAGCAACTAATGAAAAACTGTTTTTT
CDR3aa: CASSQIGTATNEKLFF

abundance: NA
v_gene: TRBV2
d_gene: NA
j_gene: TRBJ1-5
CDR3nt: TGTGCCAGCAGTGAAGACAGGGATCAGCCCCAGCATTTT
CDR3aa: CASSEDRDQPQHF

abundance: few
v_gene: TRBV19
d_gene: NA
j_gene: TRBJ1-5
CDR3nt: TGTGCCAGTAGCCACGCCGGGACGTCTCAGCCCCAGCATTTT
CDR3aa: CASSHAGTSQPQHF

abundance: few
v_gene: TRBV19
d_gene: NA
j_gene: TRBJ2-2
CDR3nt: TGTGCCAGTAACCCTGTTGGAGGGATCACCGGGGAGCTGTTTTTT
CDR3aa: CASNPVGGITGELFF

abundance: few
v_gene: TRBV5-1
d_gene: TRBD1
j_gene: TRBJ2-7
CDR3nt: TGCGCCAGCAGCATAGACAGGGAATTCTCCTACGAGCAGTACTTC
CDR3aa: CASSIDREFSYEQYF

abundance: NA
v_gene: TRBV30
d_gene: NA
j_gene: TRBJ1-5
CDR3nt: TGTGCCTGGAGTGTGGCTTTACGTAATCAGCCCCAGCATTTT
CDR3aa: CAWSVALRNQPQHF

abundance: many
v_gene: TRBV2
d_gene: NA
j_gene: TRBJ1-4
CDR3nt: TGTGCCAGCAGCAGGGACATTAATGAAAAACTGTTTTTT
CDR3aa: CASSRDINEKLFF

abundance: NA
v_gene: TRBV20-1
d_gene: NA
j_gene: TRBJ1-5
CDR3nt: TGCAGTGCTAGCTTCCCGGGGAGGTATCAGCCCCAGCATTTT
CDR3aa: CSASFPGRYQPQHF

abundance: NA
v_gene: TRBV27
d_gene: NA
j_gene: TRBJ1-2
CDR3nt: TGTGCCAGCAGTTCCCTGGACAGAGCTAACTATGGCTACACCTTC
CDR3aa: CASSSLDRANYGYTF